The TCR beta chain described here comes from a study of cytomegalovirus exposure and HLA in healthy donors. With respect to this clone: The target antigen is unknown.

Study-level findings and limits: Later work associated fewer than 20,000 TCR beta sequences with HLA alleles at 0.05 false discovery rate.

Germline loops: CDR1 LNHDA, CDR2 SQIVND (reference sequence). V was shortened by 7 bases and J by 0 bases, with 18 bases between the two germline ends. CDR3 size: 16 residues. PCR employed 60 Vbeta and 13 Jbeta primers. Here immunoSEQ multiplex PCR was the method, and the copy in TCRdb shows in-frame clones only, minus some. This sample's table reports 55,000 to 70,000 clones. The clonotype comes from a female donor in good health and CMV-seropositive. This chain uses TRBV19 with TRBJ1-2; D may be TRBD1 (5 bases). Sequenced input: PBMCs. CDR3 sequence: CASTRWGGLTNYGYTF. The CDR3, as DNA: TGTGCCAGTACCCGATGGGGGGGACTGACTAACTATGGCTACACCTTC.